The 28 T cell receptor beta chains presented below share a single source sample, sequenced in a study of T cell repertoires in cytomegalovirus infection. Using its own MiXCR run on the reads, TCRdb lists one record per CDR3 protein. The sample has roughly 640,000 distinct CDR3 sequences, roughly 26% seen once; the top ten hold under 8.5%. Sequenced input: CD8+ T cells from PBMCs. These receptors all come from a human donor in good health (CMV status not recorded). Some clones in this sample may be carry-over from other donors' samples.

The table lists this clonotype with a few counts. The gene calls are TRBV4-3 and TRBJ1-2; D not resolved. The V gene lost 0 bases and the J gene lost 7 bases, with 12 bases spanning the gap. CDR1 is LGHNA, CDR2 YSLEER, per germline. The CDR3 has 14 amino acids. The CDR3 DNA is TGCGCCAGCAGCCAAGATAGGGCATCAACTGGCTACACCTTC. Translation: CASSQDRASTGYTF.

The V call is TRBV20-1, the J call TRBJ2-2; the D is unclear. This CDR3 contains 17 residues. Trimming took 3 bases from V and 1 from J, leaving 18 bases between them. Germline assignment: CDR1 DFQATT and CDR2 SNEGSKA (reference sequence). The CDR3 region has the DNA TGCAGTGCTAGGTTCTCCCCCGTTCCGGTGAACACCGGGGAGCTGTTTTTT. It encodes CSARFSPVPVNTGELFF.

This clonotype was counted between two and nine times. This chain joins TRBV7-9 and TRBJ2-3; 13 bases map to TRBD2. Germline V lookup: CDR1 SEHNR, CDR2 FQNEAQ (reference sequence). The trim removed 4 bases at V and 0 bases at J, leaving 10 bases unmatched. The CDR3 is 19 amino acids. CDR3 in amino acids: CASSSPGTSGTESTDTQYF. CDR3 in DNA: TGTGCCAGCAGCTCACCCGGGACTAGCGGGACGGAAAGCACAGATACGCAGTATTTT.

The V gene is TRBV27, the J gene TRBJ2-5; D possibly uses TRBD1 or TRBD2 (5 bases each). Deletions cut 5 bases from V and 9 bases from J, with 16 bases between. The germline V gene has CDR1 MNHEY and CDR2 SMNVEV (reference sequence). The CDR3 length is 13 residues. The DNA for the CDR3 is TGTGCCAGCAGTCCGGGGACGGTTCGGGCCCAGTACTTC. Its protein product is CASSPGTVRAQYF.

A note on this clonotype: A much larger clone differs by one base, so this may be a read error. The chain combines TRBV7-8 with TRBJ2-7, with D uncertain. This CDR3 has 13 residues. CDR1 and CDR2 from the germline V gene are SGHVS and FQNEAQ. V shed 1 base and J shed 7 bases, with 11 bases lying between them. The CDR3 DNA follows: TGTGCCAGCAGCTTAGACGCGGTGGGGGAGCAGTACGTC. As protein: CASSLDAVGEQYV.

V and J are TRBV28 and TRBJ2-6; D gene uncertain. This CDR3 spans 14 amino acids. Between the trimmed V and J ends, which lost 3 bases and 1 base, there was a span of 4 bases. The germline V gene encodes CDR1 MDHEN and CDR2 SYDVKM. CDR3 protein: CASSFLSGANVLTF. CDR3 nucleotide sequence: TGTGCCAGCAGTTTTCTGTCTGGGGCCAACGTCCTGACTTTC. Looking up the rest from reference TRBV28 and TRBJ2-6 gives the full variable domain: DVKVTQSSRYLVKRTGEKVFLECVQDMDHENMFWYRQDPGLGLRLIYFSYDVKMKEKGDIPEGYSVSREKKERFSLILESASTNQTSMYLCASSFLSGANVLTFGAGSRLTVL.

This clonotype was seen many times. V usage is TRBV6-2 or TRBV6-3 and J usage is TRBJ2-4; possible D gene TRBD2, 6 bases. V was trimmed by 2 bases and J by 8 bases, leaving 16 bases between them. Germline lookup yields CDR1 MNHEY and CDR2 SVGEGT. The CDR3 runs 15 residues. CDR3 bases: TGTGCCAGCAGTTACGATCAAACTTTAGCGGACATTCAGTACTTC. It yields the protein CASSYDQTLADIQYF.

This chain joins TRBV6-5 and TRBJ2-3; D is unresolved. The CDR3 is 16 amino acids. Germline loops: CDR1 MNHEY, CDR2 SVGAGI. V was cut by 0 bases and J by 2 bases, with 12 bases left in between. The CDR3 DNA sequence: TGTGCCAGCAGTTACTCGAAGGTCGGTCACACAGATACGCAGTATTTT. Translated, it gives CASSYSKVGHTDTQYF.

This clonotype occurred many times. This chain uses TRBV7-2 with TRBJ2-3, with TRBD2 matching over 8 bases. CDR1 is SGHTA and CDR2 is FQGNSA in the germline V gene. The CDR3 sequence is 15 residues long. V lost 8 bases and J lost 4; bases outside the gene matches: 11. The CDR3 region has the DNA TGTGCCAGCTTCCCCGGGGGGGCGGTCCCAGATACGCAGTATTTT. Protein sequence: CASFPGGAVPDTQYF.

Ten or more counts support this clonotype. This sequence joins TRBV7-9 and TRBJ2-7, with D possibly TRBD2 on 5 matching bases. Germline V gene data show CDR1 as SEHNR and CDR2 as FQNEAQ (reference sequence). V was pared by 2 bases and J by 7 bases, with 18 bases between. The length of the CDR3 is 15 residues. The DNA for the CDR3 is TGTGCCAGCAGCTTAATGGATCCTCTTACGGGGGAGCAGTACTTC. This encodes CASSLMDPLTGEQYF.

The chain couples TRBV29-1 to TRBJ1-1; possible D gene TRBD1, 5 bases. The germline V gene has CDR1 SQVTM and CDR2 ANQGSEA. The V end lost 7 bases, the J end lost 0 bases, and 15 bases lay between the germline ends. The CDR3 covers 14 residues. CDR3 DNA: TGCAGCGCAGAAGCACAGGATATGAACACTGAAGCTTTCTTT. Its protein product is CSAEAQDMNTEAFF.

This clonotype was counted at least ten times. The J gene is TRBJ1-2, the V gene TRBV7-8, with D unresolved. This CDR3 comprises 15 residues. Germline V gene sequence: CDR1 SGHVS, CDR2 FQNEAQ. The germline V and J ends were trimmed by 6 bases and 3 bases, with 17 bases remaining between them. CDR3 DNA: TGTGCCAGCAGTCAAACCCCTGGTCTATACTATGGCTACACCTTC. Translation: CASSQTPGLYYGYTF.

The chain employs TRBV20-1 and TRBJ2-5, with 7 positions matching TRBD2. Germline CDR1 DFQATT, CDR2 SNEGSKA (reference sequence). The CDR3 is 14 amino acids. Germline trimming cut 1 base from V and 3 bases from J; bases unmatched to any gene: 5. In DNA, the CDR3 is TGCAGTGCTAGAGGGGCGGGACTAAAAGAGACCCAGTACTTC. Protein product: CSARGAGLKETQYF.

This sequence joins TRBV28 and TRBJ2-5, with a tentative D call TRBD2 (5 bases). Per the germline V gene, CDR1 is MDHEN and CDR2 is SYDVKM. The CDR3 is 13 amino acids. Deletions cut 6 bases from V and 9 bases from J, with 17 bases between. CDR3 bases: TGTGCCAGCAGGCCTCTAGGAGGAGTTCCCCAGTACTTC. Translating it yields CASRPLGGVPQYF. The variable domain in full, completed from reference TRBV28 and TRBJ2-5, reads DVKVTQSSRYLVKRTGEKVFLECVQDMDHENMFWYRQDPGLGLRLIYFSYDVKMKEKGDIPEGYSVSREKKERFSLILESASTNQTSMYLCASRPLGGVPQYFGPGTRLLVL.

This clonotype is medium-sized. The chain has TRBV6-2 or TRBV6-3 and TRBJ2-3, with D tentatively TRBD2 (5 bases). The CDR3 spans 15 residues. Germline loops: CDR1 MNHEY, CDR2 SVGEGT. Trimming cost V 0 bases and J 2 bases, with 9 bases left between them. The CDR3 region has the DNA TGTGCCAGCAGTTACTCGACTATTTTCACAGATACGCAGTATTTT. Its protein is CASSYSTIFTDTQYF.

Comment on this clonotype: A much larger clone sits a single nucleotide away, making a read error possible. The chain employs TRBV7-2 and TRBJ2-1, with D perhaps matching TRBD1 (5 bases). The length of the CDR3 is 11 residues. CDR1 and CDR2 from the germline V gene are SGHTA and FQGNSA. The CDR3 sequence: CASSRTFEQIF. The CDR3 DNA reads TGTGCCAGCAGCCGGACATTTGAGCAGATCTTC.

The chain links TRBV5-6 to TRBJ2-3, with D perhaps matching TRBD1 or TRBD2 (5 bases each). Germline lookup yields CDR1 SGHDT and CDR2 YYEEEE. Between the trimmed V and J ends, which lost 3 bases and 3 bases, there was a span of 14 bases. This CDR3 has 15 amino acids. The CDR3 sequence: CASSSPRGPTDTQYF. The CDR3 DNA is TGTGCCAGCAGCTCACCAAGGGGACCGACAGATACGCAGTATTTT.

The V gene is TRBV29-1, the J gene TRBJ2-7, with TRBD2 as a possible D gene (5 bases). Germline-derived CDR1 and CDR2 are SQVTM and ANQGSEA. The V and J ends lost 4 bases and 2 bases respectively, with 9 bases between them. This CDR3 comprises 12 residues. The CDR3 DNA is TGCAGCGTTGTGGACTTCGCCTACGAGCAGTACTTC. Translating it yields CSVVDFAYEQYF.

The CDR3 DNA reads as TGCAGTGCAAACCGGGACAGCCCTGGCTACACCTTC. It specifies CSANRDSPGYTF. The chain combines TRBV20-1 with TRBJ1-2, with 7 bases fitting TRBD1. Germline V lookup: CDR1 DFQATT, CDR2 SNEGSKA (reference sequence). The CDR3 totals 12 residues. J gave up 7 bases and V 6 bases, and 8 bases lay outside the gene matches.

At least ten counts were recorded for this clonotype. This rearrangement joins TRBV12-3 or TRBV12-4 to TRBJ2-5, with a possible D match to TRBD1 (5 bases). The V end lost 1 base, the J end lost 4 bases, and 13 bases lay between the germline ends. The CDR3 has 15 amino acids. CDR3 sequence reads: CASSLGVVRAETQYF. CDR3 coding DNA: TGTGCCAGCAGTTTAGGTGTCGTCAGGGCAGAGACCCAGTACTTC.

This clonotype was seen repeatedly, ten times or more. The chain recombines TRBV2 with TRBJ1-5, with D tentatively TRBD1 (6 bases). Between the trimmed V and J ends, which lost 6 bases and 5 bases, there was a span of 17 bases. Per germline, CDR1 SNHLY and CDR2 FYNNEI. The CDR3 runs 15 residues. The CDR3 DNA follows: TGTGCCAGCAGCGGATTTACAGGGAACGATCAGCCCCAGCATTTT. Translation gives CASSGFTGNDQPQHF.

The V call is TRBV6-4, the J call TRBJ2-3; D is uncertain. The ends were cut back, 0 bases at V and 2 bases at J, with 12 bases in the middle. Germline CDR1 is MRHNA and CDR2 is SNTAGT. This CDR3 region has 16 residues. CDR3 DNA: TGTGCCAGCAGTGACTCGATTGCGGCTAACACAGATACGCAGTATTTT. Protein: CASSDSIAANTDTQYF.

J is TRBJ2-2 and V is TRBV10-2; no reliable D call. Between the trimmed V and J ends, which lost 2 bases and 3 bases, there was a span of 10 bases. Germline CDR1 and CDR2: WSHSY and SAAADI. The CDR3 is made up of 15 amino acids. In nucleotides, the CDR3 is TGCGCCAGCAGTGAGGCCCAACCGGACACCGGGGAGCTGTTTTTT. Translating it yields CASSEAQPDTGELFF.

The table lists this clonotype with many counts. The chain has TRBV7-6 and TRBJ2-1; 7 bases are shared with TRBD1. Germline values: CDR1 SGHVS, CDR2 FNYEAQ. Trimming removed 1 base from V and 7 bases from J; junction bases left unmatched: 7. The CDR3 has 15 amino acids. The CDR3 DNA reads TGTGCCAGCAGCTTAGAAGTGAACAGGGGAAATGAGCAGTTCTTC. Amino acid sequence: CASSLEVNRGNEQFF.

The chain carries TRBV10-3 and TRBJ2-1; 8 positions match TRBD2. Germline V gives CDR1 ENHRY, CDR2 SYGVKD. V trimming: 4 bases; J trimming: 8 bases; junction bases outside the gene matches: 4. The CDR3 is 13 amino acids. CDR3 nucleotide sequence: TGTGCCATCAGTGGCGGACTAGCCGATGAGCAGTTCTTC. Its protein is CAISGGLADEQFF.

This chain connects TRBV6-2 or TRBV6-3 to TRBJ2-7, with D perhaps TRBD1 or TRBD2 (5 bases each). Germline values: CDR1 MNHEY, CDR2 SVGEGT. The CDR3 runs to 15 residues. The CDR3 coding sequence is TGTGCCAACAGTCAACCGGGACGGCGTAGAAACGAGCAGTACGTC. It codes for CANSQPGRRRNEQYV.

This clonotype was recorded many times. This CDR3 is CASSLGGDFYEQYF. The CDR3 DNA reads TGTGCCAGCAGCTTGGGAGGGGATTTCTACGAGCAGTACTTC. The chain is built from TRBV7-9 and TRBJ2-7, with 7 nucleotides matching TRBD2. This CDR3 has 14 residues. The ends lost 3 bases at V and 3 bases at J; junction bases unmatched: 5. Germline loops: CDR1 SEHNR, CDR2 FQNEAQ (reference sequence).

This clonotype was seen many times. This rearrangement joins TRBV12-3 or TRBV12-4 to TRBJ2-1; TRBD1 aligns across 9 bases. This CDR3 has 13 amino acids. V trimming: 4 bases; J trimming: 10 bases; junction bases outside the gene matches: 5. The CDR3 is CASSSDRGQEQFF. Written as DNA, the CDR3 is TGTGCCAGCAGTTCGGACAGGGGTCAGGAGCAGTTCTTC.